These T cell receptor beta chains were read from a single sample in a study of beta chain features in type 1 diabetes. Sequencing used immunoSEQ multiplex PCR; TCRdb keeps in-frame clones, though not all of them. The data contain hundreds of thousands of clones, 11% to 15% of them singletons. The sequencing sample was made of naive CD4+ T cells from blood. Receptors originate from a young man with type 1 diabetes. The CDR3 runs from the conserved cysteine through the conserved F or W. A D gene is named only where the DNA matches it firmly. A clone size is listed for some rows: how often the clone was seen (once, few, many), or a class if it is expanded.

D gene	clone size	V gene	J gene	CDR3 protein	CDR3 DNA
.	.	TRBV29-1	TRBJ2-2	CSFISTGELFF	TGCAGCTTCATTAGCACCGGGGAGCTGTTTTTT
TRBD1	.	TRBV10-3	TRBJ2-3	CAISPGTGVLSTDTQYF	TGTGCCATCAGCCCCGGGACAGGAGTCCTTAGCACAGATACGCAGTATTTT
.	few	TRBV5-8	TRBJ1-2	CASSLGRARGIGYTF	TGTGCCAGCAGCTTGGGTAGGGCGCGGGGAATTGGCTACACCTTC
.	few	TRBV14	TRBJ2-6	CASSQPGANVLTF	TGTGCCAGCAGCCAACCTGGGGCCAACGTCCTGACTTTC
.	few	TRBV5-1	TRBJ2-7	CASSSRQTGTYEQYF	TGCGCCAGCAGCTCGCGACAGACCGGAACCTACGAGCAGTACTTC
TRBD1	.	TRBV5-6	TRBJ2-7	CASSFNPDRSYEQYF	TGTGCCAGCAGCTTCAATCCGGACAGGTCCTACGAGCAGTACTTC
TRBD2	few	TRBV7-2	TRBJ2-7	CASSLGLAGSYEQYF	TGTGCCAGCAGCTTGGGACTAGCAGGTTCCTACGAGCAGTACTTC
.	few	TRBV11-2	TRBJ1-3	CASSLGGNTIYF	TGTGCCAGCAGCTTAGGGGGAAACACCATATATTTT
.	few	TRBV30	TRBJ1-2	CAWSVEGTYGYTF	TGTGCCTGGAGTGTTGAGGGGACCTATGGCTACACCTTC
.	.	TRBV7-2	TRBJ2-7	CASSPSLGGSYEQYF	TGTGCCAGCAGCCCTAGTCTGGGCGGATCCTACGAGCAGTACTTC
.	many	TRBV10-3	TRBJ2-3	CAITRDGGSTDTQYF	TGTGCCATCACTCGGGACGGGGGTAGCACAGATACGCAGTATTTT
.	.	TRBV18	TRBJ2-7	CASSARGGDYEQYF	TGTGCCAGCTCAGCCAGGGGGGGAGACTACGAGCAGTACTTC
TRBD1	.	TRBV14	TRBJ1-6	CASTEGQGYSPLHF	TGTGCCAGCACCGAGGGACAGGGTTATTCACCCCTCCACTTT
.	.	TRBV30	TRBJ1-3	CAWKAQGTGNTIYF	TGTGCCTGGAAAGCCCAGGGAACAGGAAACACCATATATTTT
.	few	TRBV7-9	TRBJ2-7	CASSPAGWQVAYEQYF	TGTGCCAGCAGTCCCGCGGGGTGGCAGGTGGCCTACGAGCAGTACTTC
.	few	TRBV4-3	TRBJ1-5	CASSRNTDQPQHF	TGCGCCAGCAGCCGCAACACGGATCAGCCCCAGCATTTT
.	.	TRBV6-5	TRBJ1-1	CASSRPITEAFF	TGTGCCAGCAGTCGCCCGATCACTGAAGCTTTCTTT
.	few	TRBV7-2	TRBJ2-1	CASTKERDRFHNEQFF	TGTGCCAGCACCAAAGAGAGAGACCGATTCCACAATGAGCAGTTCTTC
TRBD1	.	TRBV18	TRBJ2-7	CASSPPGTGSYEQYF	TGTGCCAGCTCACCACCCGGGACAGGGTCCTACGAGCAGTACTTC
TRBD1	.	TRBV5-4	TRBJ2-3	CASTSMGQGLVGGRTDTQYF	TGTGCCAGCACCTCCATGGGACAGGGGCTCGTAGGCGGTAGGACAGATACGCAGTATTTT
TRBD1	.	TRBV19	TRBJ2-3	CASSDRGRTDTQYF	TGTGCCAGTTCGGACAGGGGGAGGACAGATACGCAGTATTTT
TRBD1	few	TRBV5-1	TRBJ2-1	CASSWDSSYNEQFF	TGCGCCAGTTCATGGGACAGTAGCTACAATGAGCAGTTCTTC
TRBD2	few	TRBV2	TRBJ2-3	CASSATSGTITDTQYF	TGTGCCAGCAGCGCGACTAGCGGGACGATCACAGATACGCAGTATTTT
TRBD2	.	TRBV15	TRBJ2-3	CATSRGPLAGFSTDTQYF	TGTGCCACCAGCAGAGGGCCCCTAGCGGGGTTTAGCACAGATACGCAGTATTTT
.	few	TRBV2	TRBJ1-1	CASQGQGNTEAFF	TGTGCCAGCCAAGGGCAGGGGAACACTGAAGCTTTCTTT
.	few	TRBV28	TRBJ2-3	CASSPLADTQYF	TGTGCCAGCAGTCCCCTAGCAGATACGCAGTATTTT
TRBD1	.	TRBV2	TRBJ1-1	CASRTDRANTEAFF	TGTGCCAGCAGGACCGACAGGGCGAACACTGAAGCTTTCTTT
.	once	TRBV6-5	TRBJ2-3	CASRWGTPTDTQYF	TGTGCCAGCCGTTGGGGGACCCCCACAGATACGCAGTATTTT
.	once	TRBV9	TRBJ1-1	CASSVAVGNTEAFF	TGTGCCAGCAGCGTAGCTGTGGGGAACACTGAAGCTTTCTTT
.	few	TRBV5-1	TRBJ1-1	CASSHRQDHTEAFF	TGCGCCAGCAGCCACCGACAGGATCACACTGAAGCTTTCTTT
TRBD2	.	TRBV29-1	TRBJ2-5	CSVPLEGGPGETQYF	TGCAGCGTCCCCCTGGAGGGAGGGCCAGGGGAGACCCAGTACTTC
TRBD1	.	TRBV4-1	TRBJ1-5	CASSQESGGGVQPQHF	TGCGCCAGCAGCCAAGAGTCAGGGGGCGGGGTTCAGCCCCAGCATTTT
.	few	TRBV30	TRBJ1-3	CAWSVLNSELPRYF	TGTGCCTGGAGTGTACTCAACTCTGAACTTCCACGGTATTTT
.	few	TRBV25-1	TRBJ1-1	CASSDTEAFF	TGTGCCAGCAGTGACACTGAAGCTTTCTTT
.	.	TRBV7-7	TRBJ2-3	CASSLGGPSTDTQYF	TGTGCTAGCAGCTTAGGCGGACCAAGCACAGATACGCAGTATTTT
.	few	TRBV7-2	TRBJ2-5	CASGRHYQETQYF	TGTGCCAGCGGAAGGCACTACCAAGAGACCCAGTACTTC
.	few	TRBV5-1	TRBJ2-7	CASSPDRAGDYEQYF	TGCGCCAGCAGCCCGGACAGGGCGGGAGACTACGAGCAGTACTTC
.	.	TRBV29-1	TRBJ1-2	CSVEWGLPSYGYTF	TGCAGCGTTGAATGGGGGCTCCCCTCCTATGGCTACACCTTC
TRBD2	.	TRBV7-2	TRBJ2-1	CASSLDSGTYNEQFF	TGTGCCAGCAGCTTAGATAGCGGGACCTACAATGAGCAGTTCTTC
TRBD1	few	TRBV25-1	TRBJ1-4	CASSGTGTGDEKLFF	TGTGCCAGCAGTGGAACCGGGACAGGGGATGAAAAACTGTTTTTT
.	.	TRBV28	TRBJ1-4	CASKDRTTNEKLFF	TGTGCCAGCAAGGACAGAACAACTAATGAAAAACTGTTTTTT
TRBD2	.	TRBV5-6	TRBJ2-1	CASRSGTSTSEQFF	TGTGCCAGCAGGTCCGGGACTAGCACCTCTGAGCAGTTCTTC
.	.	TRBV29-1	TRBJ2-7	CSVERGTSGYEQYF	TGCAGCGTAGAGAGAGGGACATCAGGCTACGAGCAGTACTTC
TRBD1	.	TRBV5-1	TRBJ2-7	CASKGQGAKNEQYF	TGCGCCAGCAAAGGTCAGGGGGCTAAGAACGAGCAGTACTTC
.	.	TRBV14	TRBJ2-1	CASSQERDSYNEQFF	TGTGCCAGCAGCCAAGAAAGGGACTCCTACAATGAGCAGTTCTTC
.	.	TRBV7-2	TRBJ1-2	CASSPQRGPWGYTF	TGTGCCAGCAGCCCCCAGAGGGGACCCTGGGGCTACACCTTC
.	.	TRBV7-2	TRBJ1-6	CASSIFRGGMDSPLHF	TGTGCCAGCAGCATATTCAGGGGTGGTATGGATTCACCCCTCCACTTT
.	few	TRBV11-1	TRBJ2-5	CASSSKRQETQYF	TGTGCCAGCAGCTCGAAGCGCCAAGAGACCCAGTACTTC
TRBD1	few	TRBV4-2	TRBJ1-1	CASSTRDSLNTEAFF	TGTGCCAGCAGCACCCGGGACAGCCTCAACACTGAAGCTTTCTTT
TRBD1	.	TRBV5-4	TRBJ2-1	CASSSGRDRLYNEQFF	TGTGCCAGCAGCTCCGGACGGGACAGACTCTACAATGAGCAGTTCTTC
TRBD1	.	TRBV19	TRBJ2-5	CASTLSGTGYQETQYF	TGTGCCAGTACCCTCTCCGGGACAGGGTACCAAGAGACCCAGTACTTC
TRBD2	few	TRBV9	TRBJ2-3	CASSVVGLAADTQYF	TGTGCCAGCAGCGTAGTGGGACTAGCTGCAGATACGCAGTATTTT
.	few	TRBV6-5	TRBJ1-1	CASGHRMNTEAFF	TGTGCCAGCGGTCATCGTATGAACACTGAAGCTTTCTTT
.	.	TRBV30	TRBJ2-5	CAGSAGVQETQYF	TGTGCCGGTTCTGCAGGGGTCCAAGAGACCCAGTACTTC
.	.	TRBV10-3	TRBJ2-3	CAMRADTQYF	TGTGCCATGAGGGCAGATACGCAGTATTTT